The 17 T cell receptor beta chains listed next were all sequenced from one sample in a study of blood T cell repertoires in COVID-19. Sequencing used immunoSEQ multiplex PCR; TCRdb keeps in-frame clones, though not all of them. Of roughly 250,000 clones in the sample, 83% are singletons; the top ten hold about 3.9%. Material: PBMCs or T cells enriched from blood (not recorded which). The receptors derive from a woman aged 40 to 50 who had been exposed to COVID-19.

The chain joins TRBV9 to TRBJ1-4; 8 nucleotides align to TRBD1. Germline CDR1 is SGDLS and CDR2 is YYNGEE. After removal of 4 bases from V and 4 bases from J, the junction contained 9 bases not matched to a gene. This CDR3 region has 16 residues. The CDR3 loop reads CASSPPGTGVNEKLFF. The CDR3 DNA is TGTGCCAGCAGCCCCCCCGGGACAGGCGTTAATGAAAAACTGTTTTTT.

The V and J genes are TRBV7-2 and TRBJ2-7, with D possibly being TRBD1 (5 bases). Trimming removed 4 bases at V and 6 bases at J, with 13 bases between. There are 13 residues in the CDR3. Germline loops: CDR1 SGHTA, CDR2 FQGNSA. The CDR3 region is CASSSGIVGEQYF. As DNA, the CDR3 is TGTGCCAGCAGCTCAGGGATTGTCGGCGAGCAGTACTTC.

The J gene is TRBJ2-2, the V gene TRBV5-1; D unclear. Trimming shortened V by 1 base and J by 5 bases, and 6 bases separated the two germline ends. Germline V gene data show CDR1 as SGHRS and CDR2 as YFSETQ. This CDR3 is 13 amino acids long. The CDR3 DNA reads TGCGCCAGCAGCTTGTCCCTGACCGGGGAGCTGTTTTTT. It is translated as CASSLSLTGELFF.

J is TRBJ2-5 and V is TRBV24-1; D possibly corresponds to TRBD1 (6 bases). Germline V gene sequence: CDR1 KGHDR, CDR2 SFDVKD. The CDR3 sequence is 17 residues long. V was cut by 5 bases and J by 5 bases, with 23 bases left in between. CDR3: CATSGLDRGEPMETQYF. The CDR3 bases are TGTGCCACCAGTGGACTGGACAGAGGGGAACCAATGGAGACCCAGTACTTC.

The chain combines TRBV30 with TRBJ2-2; D is ambiguous. With 0 bases removed from V and 6 bases from J, the gap between germline ends came to 11 bases. Germline V gives CDR1 GTSNPN, CDR2 SVGIG (reference sequence). The CDR3 extends over 14 amino acids. As DNA, the CDR3 is TGTGCCTGGAGTGTTGGCGTAGCCGCCGGGGAGCTGTTTTTT. Encoded protein: CAWSVGVAAGELFF. Full variable domain (rest looked up from reference TRBV30 and TRBJ2-2): SQTIHQWPATLVQPVGSPLSLECTVEGTSNPNLYWYRQAAGRGLQLLFYSVGIGQISSEVPQNLSASRPQDRQFILSSKKLLLSDSGFYLCAWSVGVAAGELFFGEGSRLTVL.

The chain links TRBV28 to TRBJ1-3; D may be TRBD1 (6 bases). Germline V CDR1 and CDR2: MDHEN, SYDVKM. The CDR3 totals 14 residues. Trimming cost V 6 bases and J 2 bases, with 11 bases left between them. CDR3: CASRLGAAGNTIYF. DNA for the CDR3: TGTGCCAGCAGATTGGGGGCGGCTGGAAACACCATATATTTT. The whole variable domain, remainder taken from reference TRBV28 and TRBJ1-3, is DVKVTQSSRYLVKRTGEKVFLECVQDMDHENMFWYRQDPGLGLRLIYFSYDVKMKEKGDIPEGYSVSREKKERFSLILESASTNQTSMYLCASRLGAAGNTIYFGEGSWLTVV.

J is TRBJ1-4 and V is TRBV7-2, with D perhaps TRBD1 (5 bases). CDR1 is SGHTA, CDR2 FQGNSA, per germline. V gave up 6 bases and J gave up 3 bases, with 11 bases separating them. CDR3 size: 14 residues. CDR3 protein: CASSPTAANEKLFF. The CDR3 DNA is TGTGCCAGCAGTCCGACAGCAGCTAATGAAAAACTGTTTTTT.

Only one count was recorded for this clone. The rearrangement uses TRBV4-1 and TRBJ1-2; 10 nucleotides agree with TRBD1. Unmatched junction bases numbered 4, after V lost 0 bases and J lost 0 bases. CDR1 and CDR2 from the germline V gene are MGHRA and YSYEKL. The CDR3 spans 17 residues. The CDR3 coding sequence is TGCGCCAGCAGCCAAGAGGGACAGGGGAAAGCTAACTATGGCTACACCTTC. The encoded protein is CASSQEGQGKANYGYTF.

This clone was counted once. The chain links TRBV2 to TRBJ1-2; 9 bases map to TRBD1. The germline V gene encodes CDR1 SNHLY and CDR2 FYNNEI. V gave up 8 bases and J gave up 6 bases; unmatched junction bases: 7. The CDR3 is 13 amino acids. The DNA of the CDR3 is TGTGCCAGCGAGGGGGACAGGGACCATGGCTACACCTTC. Encoded protein: CASEGDRDHGYTF.

The genes are TRBV28 and TRBJ1-3; TRBD1 aligns across 8 bases. The CDR3 sequence is 14 residues long. Germline V gene data show CDR1 as MDHEN and CDR2 as SYDVKM. With 9 bases clipped from V and 0 bases from J, the junction kept 4 bases outside the gene matches. CDR3 bases: TGTGCCAGTCGGACAGGGCGCTCTGGAAACACCATATATTTT. It translates to CASRTGRSGNTIYF.

The rearrangement links TRBV7-3 to TRBJ2-3; D might be TRBD2 (6 bases). Germline V gives CDR1 SGHTA, CDR2 FQGTGA. The CDR3 is made up of 16 amino acids. Trimming removed 5 bases from V and 2 bases from J, with 17 bases in between. CDR3 sequence reads: CASSSQGLGFTDTQYF. Here the CDR3 DNA reads TGTGCCAGCAGCAGTCAGGGACTGGGCTTCACAGATACGCAGTATTTT.

V usage is TRBV10-3 and J usage is TRBJ1-5; 7 bases are a match to TRBD1. Germline V gene lookup returns CDR1 ENHRY and CDR2 SYGVKD. V lost 4 bases and J lost 2; bases outside the gene matches: 2. The CDR3 runs to 14 residues. CDR3 sequence: CAISATGGNQPQHF. In DNA, the CDR3 is TGTGCCATCAGTGCTACAGGGGGCAATCAGCCCCAGCATTTT.

This chain uses TRBV7-2 with TRBJ1-4; D perhaps matches TRBD1 (5 bases). The germline V and J ends were trimmed by 7 bases and 1 base, with 10 bases remaining between them. This CDR3 is 14 amino acids long. Germline values: CDR1 SGHTA, CDR2 FQGNSA. The CDR3 DNA reads as TGTGCCAGCACCCTTCAGGGAACTAATGAAAAACTGTTTTTT. As protein: CASTLQGTNEKLFF.

Comment on this clone: Other DNA sequences within the sample encode an identical CDR3. The chain is built from TRBV5-1 and TRBJ2-2, with D unresolved. Germline V CDR1 and CDR2: SGHRS, YFSETQ. V was shortened by 5 bases and J by 1 base, with 9 bases between the two germline ends. CDR3 size: 14 residues. The CDR3 is CASSPGGNTGELFF. The CDR3 DNA reads TGCGCCAGCAGTCCCGGCGGGAACACCGGGGAGCTGTTTTTT.

The J gene is TRBJ1-1, the V gene TRBV2; D unresolved. The CDR3 sequence is 13 residues long. The germline gives CDR1 SNHLY, CDR2 FYNNEI. The germline V and J ends were trimmed by 11 bases and 6 bases, with 19 bases remaining between them. For the CDR3, the DNA is TGTGCCTCCATTGTGGAGATTCAATCTGAAGCTTTCTTT. Translated: CASIVEIQSEAFF.

The chain carries TRBV4-1 and TRBJ1-2; D gene unclear. There are 13 residues in the CDR3. CDR1 and CDR2 (germline): MGHRA, YSYEKL. Trimming pared 6 bases from V and 2 bases from J, leaving 10 bases between. As DNA, the CDR3 is TGCGCCAGCAGACCCCGGGAGAACTATGGCTACACCTTC. Translating gives CASRPRENYGYTF.

The chain combines TRBV2 with TRBJ1-5, with D perhaps matching TRBD1 (6 bases). CDR3 length equals 16 residues. Germline CDR1 and CDR2: SNHLY and FYNNEI. Trimming stripped 8 bases from V and 0 bases from J, with 17 bases between. The CDR3 here is CASGSDSFYSNQPQHF. In nucleotides, the CDR3 is TGTGCCAGCGGCTCGGACAGCTTTTATAGCAATCAGCCCCAGCATTTT.